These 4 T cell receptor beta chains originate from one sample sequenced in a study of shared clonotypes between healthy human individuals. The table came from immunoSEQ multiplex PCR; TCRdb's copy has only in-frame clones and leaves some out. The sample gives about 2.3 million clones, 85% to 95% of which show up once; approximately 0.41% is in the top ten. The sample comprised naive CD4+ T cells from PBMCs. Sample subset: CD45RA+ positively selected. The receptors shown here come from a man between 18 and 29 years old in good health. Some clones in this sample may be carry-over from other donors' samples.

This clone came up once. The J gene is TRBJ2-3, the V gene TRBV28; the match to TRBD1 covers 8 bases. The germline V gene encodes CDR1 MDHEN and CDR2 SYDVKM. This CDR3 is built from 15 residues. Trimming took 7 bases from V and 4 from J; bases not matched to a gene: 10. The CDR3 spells CASTSLGTGSDTQYF. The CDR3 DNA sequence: TGTGCCAGCACCTCCCTAGGGACAGGTTCAGATACGCAGTATTTT. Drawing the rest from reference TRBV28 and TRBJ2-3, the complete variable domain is DVKVTQSSRYLVKRTGEKVFLECVQDMDHENMFWYRQDPGLGLRLIYFSYDVKMKEKGDIPEGYSVSREKKERFSLILESASTNQTSMYLCASTSLGTGSDTQYFGPGTRLTVL.

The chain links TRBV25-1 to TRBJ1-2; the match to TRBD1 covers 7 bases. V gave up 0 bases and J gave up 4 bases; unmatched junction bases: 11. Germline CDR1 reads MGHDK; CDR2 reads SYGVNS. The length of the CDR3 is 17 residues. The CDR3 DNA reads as TGTGCCAGCAGTGAATATGGGTACCCGGGACAGATCTATGGCTACACCTTC. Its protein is CASSEYGYPGQIYGYTF.

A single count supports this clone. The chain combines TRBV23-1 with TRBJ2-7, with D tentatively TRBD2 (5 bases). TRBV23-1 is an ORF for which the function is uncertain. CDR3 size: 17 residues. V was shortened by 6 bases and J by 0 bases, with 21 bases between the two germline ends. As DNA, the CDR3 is TGCGCCAGCAGCCCCCCTTGGTGGGCGGGTCCCTCCTACGAGCAGTACTTC. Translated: CASSPPWWAGPSYEQYF.

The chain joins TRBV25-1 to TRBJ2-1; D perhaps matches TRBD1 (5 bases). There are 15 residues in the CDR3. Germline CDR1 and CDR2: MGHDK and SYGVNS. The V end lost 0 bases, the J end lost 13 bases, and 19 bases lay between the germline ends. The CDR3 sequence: CASSEYSNLGQGQFF. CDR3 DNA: TGTGCCAGCAGTGAATATTCAAATTTGGGGCAGGGCCAGTTCTTC.